The 25 T cell receptor beta chains presented below share a single source sample, sequenced in a study of human T cells and chemical hapten exposure. TCRdb re-derived calls from the RACE reads in MiXCR, one entry per CDR3 protein. The sample shows tens of thousands of distinct CDR3 sequences, around a tenth of them seen only once. Described time point: patch test 2, 6 weeks after DPC sensitization. The treatment is: therapeutic diphenylcyclopropenone sensitization with weekly scalp DPC. Source: whole blood, taken in connection with sensitization to the hapten diphenylcyclopropenone (DPC). Every receptor here comes from a man aged 30 to 45 with alopecia areata. Some clones in this sample may be carry-over from other donors' samples.

This clonotype was picked up a small number of times. The rearrangement joins TRBV2 to TRBJ1-1, with D perhaps TRBD1 (6 bases). Germline assignment: CDR1 SNHLY and CDR2 FYNNEI. The CDR3 consists of 15 residues. Between the trimmed V and J ends, which lost 5 bases and 1 base, there was a span of 14 bases. The DNA of the CDR3 is TGTGCCAGCAGTCAACAGGGTCCGGAGAACACTGAAGCTTTCTTT. Its translation: CASSQQGPENTEAFF. Combining the CDR3 with reference TRBV2 and TRBJ1-1 gives the whole variable domain EPEVTQTPSHQVTQMGQEVILRCVPISNHLYFYWYRQILGQKVEFLVSFYNNEISEKSEIFDDQFSVERPDGSNFTLKIRSTKLEDSAMYFCASSQQGPENTEAFFGQGTRLTVV.

This clonotype was observed many times. J is TRBJ2-1 and V is TRBV19; D is perhaps TRBD1 (6 bases). The V end lost 0 bases, the J end lost 4 bases, and 7 bases lay between the germline ends. Germline V CDR1 and CDR2: LNHDA, SQIVND (reference sequence). This CDR3 is 14 amino acids long. The CDR3 DNA reads TGTGCCAGTAGTATAGAGGACAGATACAATGAGCAGTTCTTC. Translated: CASSIEDRYNEQFF.

This clonotype occurred many times. V is TRBV29-1 and J is TRBJ1-5; perhaps TRBD1 as D (6 bases). Between the trimmed V and J ends, which lost 5 bases and 0 bases, there was a span of 11 bases. In germline, CDR1 is SQVTM, CDR2 ANQGSEA. This CDR3 is 14 amino acids long. The CDR3 loop reads CSVSEGDSNQPQHF. DNA of the CDR3: TGCAGCGTTTCCGAGGGGGATAGCAATCAGCCCCAGCATTTT.

This clonotype was recorded many times. The CDR3 here is CASTTSGGPDYGYTF. The CDR3 DNA sequence: TGTGCCAGTACCACATCAGGGGGACCTGACTATGGCTACACCTTC. The chain couples TRBV19 to TRBJ1-2; 7 bases map to TRBD1. Germline values: CDR1 LNHDA, CDR2 SQIVND (reference sequence). This CDR3 has 15 amino acids. J was trimmed by 3 bases and V by 7 bases; bases with no gene match: 11.

This clonotype has a handful of counts. This chain connects TRBV9 to TRBJ2-7; D is ambiguous. The CDR3 consists of 12 residues. V was clipped by 0 bases and J by 6 bases, with 7 bases between them. Germline CDR1 is SGDLS and CDR2 is YYNGEE. The CDR3 nucleotides read TGTGCCAGCAGCGTAGGGTTCGGCGAGCAGTACTTC. The encoded protein is CASSVGFGEQYF.

This clonotype was counted many times. The genes are TRBV6-2 or TRBV6-3 and TRBJ2-7; perhaps TRBD1 as D (6 bases). V was pared by 4 bases and J by 4 bases, with 14 bases between. Germline V gene lookup returns CDR1 MNHEY and CDR2 SVGEGT. The CDR3 runs 14 residues. The CDR3 sequence is CASSFTGRWYEQYF. The CDR3 DNA follows: TGTGCCAGCAGTTTCACAGGGAGATGGTACGAGCAGTACTTC.

This clonotype has at least ten counts. The chain carries TRBV19 and TRBJ1-2; D not certain. Germline CDR1 LNHDA, CDR2 SQIVND (reference sequence). Trimming took off 7 bases at V and 3 bases at J, with 15 bases between the two ends. The CDR3 totals 14 residues. This chain's CDR3 is CASKDPSRDYGYTF. Written as DNA, the CDR3 is TGTGCCAGTAAGGACCCGTCAAGGGACTATGGCTACACCTTC.

The chain links TRBV2 to TRBJ1-5, with TRBD1 matching 7 bases. CDR1 SNHLY and CDR2 FYNNEI come from the germline V gene. CDR3 length: 15 amino acids. Losses at the gene ends were 5 bases for V and 6 bases for J; bases not matched to a gene: 10. CDR3 amino acids: CASSQQGSQSQPQHF. CDR3 in DNA: TGTGCCAGCAGTCAACAGGGGTCGCAAAGTCAGCCCCAGCATTTT.

The table lists this clonotype with many counts. The chain has TRBV11-2 and TRBJ1-2, with D possibly matching TRBD1 (6 bases). V was cut by 5 bases and J by 5 bases, with 15 bases left in between. Germline V gene sequence: CDR1 SGHAT, CDR2 FQNNGV. The CDR3 covers 14 residues. The CDR3 bases are TGTGCCAGCAGCATTACGGACAGTGGGTATGGCTACACCTTC. It translates to CASSITDSGYGYTF.

This clonotype was seen a few times. The rearrangement links TRBV6-2 or TRBV6-3 to TRBJ2-7, with D possibly being TRBD1 or TRBD2 (5 bases each). V lost 7 bases to trimming and J lost 5 bases, with 15 bases between them. The germline V gene has CDR1 MNHEY and CDR2 SVGEGT. The CDR3 is 13 amino acids. The CDR3 spells CASTPRGADEQYF. The CDR3 nucleotides are TGTGCCAGCACCCCCCGAGGGGCTGACGAGCAGTACTTC.

This clonotype was found many times. CDR3 sequence reads: CASSFGTPRDLPYF. As DNA, the CDR3 is TGCGCCAGCAGCTTCGGCACGCCGAGGGACCTGCCGTACTTC. This sequence joins TRBV5-1 and TRBJ2-7, with D possibly being TRBD1 or TRBD2 (5 bases each). The V end was cut by 2 bases, the J end by 12 bases, with 21 bases between. CDR3 length: 14 residues. The germline V gene has CDR1 SGHRS and CDR2 YFSETQ.

This clonotype was counted many times. This chain connects TRBV7-2 to TRBJ1-5; D gene ambiguous. This CDR3 contains 15 residues. V was trimmed by 2 bases and J by 3 bases, leaving 11 bases between them. Germline assignment: CDR1 SGHTA and CDR2 FQGNSA. The CDR3 is CASSLHSTVNQPQHF. The CDR3 DNA sequence: TGTGCCAGCAGCTTACACAGCACTGTCAATCAGCCCCAGCATTTT.

This clonotype came up many times. V gene TRBV6-5 combines with J gene TRBJ2-7, with no clear D. Germline CDR1 MNHEY, CDR2 SVGAGI. The CDR3 is 15 amino acids. The V and J ends lost 3 bases and 5 bases respectively, with 17 bases between them. The DNA for the CDR3 is TGTGCCAGCAGTTATAGGTCCGTCCGAGGCGACGAGCAGTACTTC. Protein: CASSYRSVRGDEQYF.

For the CDR3, the DNA is TGCGCCAGCAGCCAAGAGGCGAAGGACAGGGTTGGCGAGCAGTACTTC. This encodes CASSQEAKDRVGEQYF. The rearrangement links TRBV4-1 to TRBJ2-7; 8 nucleotides line up with TRBD1. The germline V gene has CDR1 MGHRA and CDR2 YSYEKL. This CDR3 comprises 16 residues. V lost 0 bases and J lost 6; bases outside the gene matches: 10.

This clonotype has ten or more counts. This chain connects TRBV7-9 to TRBJ1-6; TRBD1 aligns across 10 bases. The CDR3 contains 16 residues. The J segment lost 7 bases and the V segment lost 5 bases, leaving 8 bases of the junction unmatched. Germline CDR1 and CDR2: SEHNR and FQNEAQ (reference sequence). Here the CDR3 reads CASSPWTGGINSPLHF. In DNA form, the CDR3 reads TGTGCCAGCAGCCCCTGGACAGGGGGTATCAATTCACCCCTCCACTTT.

At least ten counts were recorded for this clonotype. The V gene is TRBV29-1, the J gene TRBJ2-1; D is possibly TRBD2 (6 bases). This CDR3 contains 13 residues. Trimming took off 6 bases at V and 3 bases at J, with 12 bases between the two ends. Germline V lookup: CDR1 SQVTM, CDR2 ANQGSEA. The CDR3 nucleotides are TGCAGCGTGGGACTCACGTACTACAATGAGCAGTTCTTC. Translated, it gives CSVGLTYYNEQFF.

The J gene is TRBJ1-4, the V gene TRBV5-1; no clear D. The CDR3 has 12 amino acids. Trimming removed 7 bases at V and 8 bases at J, with 12 bases between. Germline V CDR1 and CDR2: SGHRS, YFSETQ. The CDR3 region has the DNA TGCGCCAGCCGGGTCCTCGGGGAAAAACTGTTTTTT. Translating it yields CASRVLGEKLFF.

This clonotype appeared many times. The chain uses TRBV18 and TRBJ2-7; D ambiguous. The length of the CDR3 is 12 residues. Per the germline V gene, CDR1 is KGHSH and CDR2 is LQKENI. The V end lost 3 bases, the J end lost 5 bases, and 8 bases lay between the germline ends. CDR3 sequence reads: CASSPGSHEQYF. CDR3 DNA sequence: TGTGCCAGCTCACCTGGGTCCCACGAGCAGTACTTC. The full variable domain, in which reference TRBV18 and TRBJ2-7 provide the parts outside the CDR3, is NAGVMQNPRHLVRRRGQEARLRCSPMKGHSHVYWYRQLPEEGLKFMVYLQKENIIDESGMPKERFSAEFPKEGPSILRIQQVVRGDSAAYFCASSPGSHEQYFGPGTRLTVT.

The chain uses TRBV7-2 and TRBJ1-6, with a possible D match to TRBD1 (6 bases). The length of the CDR3 is 16 residues. Germline V CDR1 and CDR2: SGHTA, FQGNSA. The V and J ends lost 0 bases and 8 bases respectively, with 14 bases between them. The CDR3 protein is CASSLAQQGSDSPLHF. The CDR3 coding sequence is TGTGCCAGCAGCTTAGCGCAACAGGGTAGTGATTCACCCCTCCACTTT.

The table lists this clonotype with many counts. The chain joins TRBV6-2 or TRBV6-3 to TRBJ1-1, with 9 bases fitting TRBD1. Germline V gene lookup returns CDR1 MNHEY and CDR2 SVGEGT. The V and J ends lost 3 bases and 4 bases, in that order; junction bases with no gene match: 3. CDR3 size: 14 residues. CDR3 sequence reads: CASSYYRGPTEAFF. CDR3 sequence (DNA): TGTGCCAGCAGTTATTACAGGGGGCCCACTGAAGCTTTCTTT.

This clonotype occurred many times. The rearrangement uses TRBV6-5 and TRBJ1-6; a weak D match, TRBD1 (5 bases). V shed 0 bases and J shed 14 bases, with 20 bases lying between them. Germline V gene data show CDR1 as MNHEY and CDR2 as SVGAGI. This CDR3 contains 16 residues. CDR3 nucleotides: TGTGCCAGCAGTTACTCAGGACCCACCAACGAGGGGACCCTCCACTTT. Translated, it gives CASSYSGPTNEGTLHF.

This clonotype came up a few times. V gene TRBV29-1 combines with J gene TRBJ2-5; D possibly corresponds to TRBD2 (5 bases). The V and J ends lost 2 bases and 5 bases respectively, with 15 bases between them. The CDR3 totals 14 residues. CDR1 is SQVTM, CDR2 ANQGSEA, per germline. The CDR3 region is CSVESPAVVETQYF. DNA for the CDR3: TGCAGCGTTGAATCCCCAGCGGTCGTTGAGACCCAGTACTTC.

V is TRBV29-1 and J is TRBJ1-5, with D tentatively TRBD1 (5 bases). This CDR3 has 12 amino acids. Trimming took off 4 bases at V and 5 bases at J, with 9 bases between the two ends. Per the germline V gene, CDR1 is SQVTM and CDR2 is ANQGSEA. CDR3 coding DNA: TGCAGCGTTGCCGGGGGTGATCAGCCCCAGCATTTT. As protein: CSVAGGDQPQHF.

At least ten counts were recorded for this clonotype. The rearrangement joins TRBV20-1 to TRBJ1-1; D is ambiguous. Trimming cost V 1 base and J 6 bases, with 9 bases left between them. Germline assignment: CDR1 DFQATT and CDR2 SNEGSKA (reference sequence). There are 12 residues in the CDR3. CDR3 nucleotide sequence: TGCAGTGCTAGAGGTGACCGACCTGAAGCTTTCTTT. It encodes CSARGDRPEAFF.

This sequence joins TRBV12-3 or TRBV12-4 and TRBJ2-3; 13 nucleotides line up with TRBD2. Trimming removed 6 bases from V and 6 bases from J; junction bases left unmatched: 21. There are 20 residues in the CDR3. CDR3: CASSWAHTRLAGGFRDTQYF. Written as DNA, the CDR3 is TGTGCCAGCAGCTGGGCCCATACCAGACTAGCGGGGGGTTTTAGGGATACGCAGTATTTT.